The rows below give T cell receptor beta chains drawn from one sample of a study of blood T cell repertoires in COVID-19. Sequenced by immunoSEQ multiplex PCR; TCRdb stores in-frame clones only, minus some. This sample yields 250,000 or so clones, of which around 86% are seen a single time; around 5.1% belongs to the top ten. Input material: peripheral blood. The origin of the receptors is a woman in her sixties with COVID-19, enrolled during active disease. CDR3s include the opening cysteine and the closing phenylalanine or tryptophan. The D gene is left open where the match is weak. Where a row states a size, it is once, few, many or the class of an expanded clone; other rows omit it.

V gene	clone size	D gene	J gene	CDR3 DNA	CDR3 protein
TRBV27	-	TRBD2	TRBJ2-3	TGTGCCAGCAGTTTCAGGGGCCCAGGACTAGCGGGAAACACAGATACGCAGTATTTT	CASSFRGPGLAGNTDTQYF
TRBV5-1	-	-	TRBJ2-3	TGCGCCAGCAGCTTCGGTAAAAGCACAGATACGCAGTATTTT	CASSFGKSTDTQYF
TRBV7-3	-	TRBD2	TRBJ2-2	TGTGCCAGCAGCGAAAGCGGGAAATACACCGGGGAGCTGTTTTTT	CASSESGKYTGELFF
TRBV6-5	-	-	TRBJ2-7	TGTGCCAGCAGTATTAGGGAGGAGCAGTACTTC	CASSIREEQYF
TRBV15	-	-	TRBJ2-1	TGTGCCACCAGCAGAGGTTTTGGGGGGTACAATGAGCAGTTCTTC	CATSRGFGGYNEQFF
TRBV5-1	-	TRBD2	TRBJ2-1	TGCGCCAGCAGCTGGACTAGCGGGAGTAGGAATGAGCAGTTCTTC	CASSWTSGSRNEQFF
TRBV5-1	-	-	TRBJ2-1	TGCGCCAGCAGCTTAACGGCGGTTAGCTCCTACAATGAGCAGTTCTTC	CASSLTAVSSYNEQFF
TRBV6-6	-	-	TRBJ2-7	TGTGCCAGCAGTTTTTGGGGGCAGGAGCTGTACTTC	CASSFWGQELYF
TRBV11-3	-	TRBD1	TRBJ2-3	TGTGCCAGCAGCTTAGTTGGGACAGGCCGATCGGCGCAGTATTTT	CASSLVGTGRSAQYF
TRBV18	-	-	TRBJ2-2	TGTGCCAGCTCAGAAGCAGGGGCCAGGGAGCTGTTTTTT	CASSEAGARELFF
TRBV30	few	TRBD1	TRBJ1-4	TGTGCCTGGAAGTGGGCGGACAGGGGAAACGAAAAACTGTTTTTT	CAWKWADRGNEKLFF
TRBV5-6	few	TRBD1	TRBJ1-6	TGTGCCAGCAGTTTTACAGGGGTGTCGGGATCACCCCTCCACTTT	CASSFTGVSGSPLHF
TRBV7-9	-	TRBD2	TRBJ2-1	TGTGCCAGCAGCCGAACCGGGACTAGCGCCGCCTACAATGAGCAGTTCTTC	CASSRTGTSAAYNEQFF
TRBV11-3	-	TRBD1	TRBJ2-3	TGTGCCAGATTTACCGGGACAGGGCGAATCCGCACAGATACGCAGTATTTT	CARFTGTGRIRTDTQYF
TRBV4-2	-	TRBD1	TRBJ1-1	TGTGCCAGCAGCCCGATGAAGGGGGCGGAGACCGCTGAAGCTTTCTTT	CASSPMKGAETAEAFF
TRBV5-1	-	TRBD2	TRBJ2-3	TGCGCCAGCAGCTCCCCGGGACTAGCCACAGATACGCAGTATTTT	CASSSPGLATDTQYF
TRBV6-5	-	-	TRBJ1-4	TGTGCCAGCAGGGCAAACAGGGCTGTAAATGAAAAACTGTTTTTT	CASRANRAVNEKLFF
TRBV20-1	-	-	TRBJ2-1	TGCAGTGCTAGAGATGAGAATGAGCAGTTCTTC	CSARDENEQFF
TRBV28	-	-	TRBJ2-3	TGTGCCAGCACCCCGGACTGGGCGAGCACAGATACGCAGTATTTT	CASTPDWASTDTQYF
TRBV27	-	-	TRBJ1-1	TGTGCCAGCAGGATCTACGGTCGGCGGATCATGAACACTGAAGCTTTCTTT	CASRIYGRRIMNTEAFF
TRBV5-1	-	-	TRBJ1-1	TGCGCCAGCAGCCCCAACGGGGGGGGAGAAGCTTTCTTT	CASSPNGGGEAFF
TRBV5-4	-	TRBD1	TRBJ1-4	TGTGCCAGCAGCGACCGGGACAGGGCTAATGAAAAACTGTTTTTT	CASSDRDRANEKLFF
TRBV25-1	-	-	TRBJ1-1	TGTGCCAGCAGTGAATCGAGGGTACAGAGGAACACTGAAGCTTTCTTT	CASSESRVQRNTEAFF
TRBV14	once	TRBD1	TRBJ1-2	TGTGCCAGCAGCCCACAGGGGGTCGGATTTGGCTACACCTTC	CASSPQGVGFGYTF
TRBV19	-	TRBD1	TRBJ1-3	TGTGCCAGTATTAACAGGGGAACTGGAAACACCATATATTTT	CASINRGTGNTIYF
TRBV9	-	TRBD2	TRBJ2-1	TGTGCCAGCAGCGTTAGCGGGAGCTCCTACAATGAGCAGTTCTTC	CASSVSGSSYNEQFF
TRBV30	-	-	TRBJ2-3	TGTGCCTGGAGTCCCGGACAGATCACAGATACGCAGTATTTT	CAWSPGQITDTQYF
TRBV10-3	-	-	TRBJ2-7	TGTGCCACCGAAAGTCAGGGGCGCCCACGAAAGCTCTACGAGCAGTACTTC	CATESQGRPRKLYEQYF
TRBV28	-	-	TRBJ2-7	TGTGCCAGCAGTCGGTCTTCTCCCTACGAGCAGTACTTC	CASSRSSPYEQYF
TRBV10-3	-	-	TRBJ2-7	TGTGCCATCAGTGAGTCTAGTGCGCCCTACGAGCAGTACTTC	CAISESSAPYEQYF
TRBV16	-	TRBD1	TRBJ1-4	TGTGCCAGCAGCTTACACAGGGGAACTAATGAAAAACTGTTTTTT	CASSLHRGTNEKLFF
TRBV3-1/TRBV3-2	-	TRBD2	TRBJ2-5	TGTGCCAGCAGCCGGGGACTAGCGGGAGAGCGACCCCTCCAAGAGACCCAGTACTTC	CASSRGLAGERPLQETQYF
TRBV11-2	-	TRBD2	TRBJ2-5	TGTGCCAGCAGCTACGGACTAGCGGAACAAGAGACCCAGTACTTC	CASSYGLAEQETQYF
TRBV4-3	-	-	TRBJ1-6	TGCGCCAGCAGCCAACACCGGGATAATTCTTCACCCCTCCACTTT	CASSQHRDNSSPLHF
TRBV7-9	-	-	TRBJ1-2	TGTGCCAGCAGCTTAGGGGTCTCAGGGATCGGCTACACCTTC	CASSLGVSGIGYTF
TRBV29-1	-	TRBD2	TRBJ2-7	TGCAGCGTTGCGCCGGCTAGCGGGAGTTGGGTTTCCGAGCAGTACTTC	CSVAPASGSWVSEQYF
TRBV9	-	TRBD1	TRBJ2-7	TGTGCCAGCAGCGTAGGGGACAGCTCCTACGAGCAGTACTTC	CASSVGDSSYEQYF
TRBV29-1	-	TRBD2	TRBJ2-3	TGCAGCGTTGCGGCTAGCGGGGACACAGACACGCAGTATTTT	CSVAASGDTDTQYF
TRBV6-1	-	-	TRBJ2-1	TGTGCCAGCACCAACAGCATCCAGCACAATGAGCAGTTCTTC	CASTNSIQHNEQFF
TRBV15	-	TRBD1	TRBJ2-7	TGTGCCACCAGCAGATTTGGGGACAGGGCGCCCTGGGAGCAGTACTTC	CATSRFGDRAPWEQYF
TRBV5-1	-	TRBD1	TRBJ1-1	TGCGCCAGCAGCTTCGACAGGGCAATGAACACTGAAGCTTTCTTT	CASSFDRAMNTEAFF
TRBV4-1	-	TRBD1	TRBJ1-2	TGCGCCAGCAGCCAGCATACGGGACAGGAAGCCTATGGCTACACCTTC	CASSQHTGQEAYGYTF
TRBV4-2	few	TRBD2	TRBJ2-7	TGTGCCAGCAGCCAAGGGGCGGCGGGAGGTCAGCTTTACGAGCAGTACTTC	CASSQGAAGGQLYEQYF
TRBV29-1	-	-	TRBJ2-1	TGCAGCGTCCGTCCCCCCGGCTCCTACAATGAGCAGTTCTTC	CSVRPPGSYNEQFF
TRBV30	few	-	TRBJ2-1	TGTTCTGCTAGAGGGGGTGCGTACAATGAGCAGTTCTTC	CSARGGAYNEQFF
TRBV9	-	TRBD2	TRBJ2-5	TGTGCCAGCAGCGCCGGGACTAGCGGGGGGGAGACCCAGTACTTC	CASSAGTSGGETQYF
TRBV18	-	TRBD1	TRBJ2-7	TGTGCCAGCTCACCATGGTCAAGTACAGGGGGCAAAAACGAGCAGTACTTC	CASSPWSSTGGKNEQYF
TRBV19	-	-	TRBJ1-5	TGTGCCAGTAGTATTAGGCGGGGCAATCAGCCCCAGCATTTT	CASSIRRGNQPQHF
TRBV6-5	-	-	TRBJ2-7	TGTGCCAGCAGTTACTCGGGGGGAAACTCCGAGCAGTACTTC	CASSYSGGNSEQYF
TRBV10-3	-	-	TRBJ2-2	TGTGCCATCAGTAGGGGCACCGGGGAGCTGTTTTTT	CAISRGTGELFF
TRBV4-3	-	TRBD2	TRBJ2-1	TGCGCCAGCAGCCCAGGGACTACCTACAATGAGCAGTTCTTC	CASSPGTTYNEQFF
TRBV6-5	-	-	TRBJ2-3	TGTGCCAGCAGAAACGCCGGGAAGGGCACAGATACGCAGTATTTT	CASRNAGKGTDTQYF
TRBV9	-	-	TRBJ2-3	TGTGCCAGCAGCCCCCGACTAGGGAGCACAGATACGCAGTATTTT	CASSPRLGSTDTQYF
TRBV2	-	TRBD2	TRBJ2-5	TGTGCCAGCATCGCGGGAGGATCCCAAGAGACCCAGTACTTC	CASIAGGSQETQYF
TRBV29-1	-	TRBD2	TRBJ2-2	TGCAGCGTTGGGGCGGGAGGGCCAGGGGAGCTGTTTTTT	CSVGAGGPGELFF